Listed here are 14 T cell receptor beta chains from one sample, sequenced in a study of T-cell reconstitution after alpha-beta-depleted transplantation in children. Preparation of the TCRbeta library was carried out with unique molecular identifiers. Each CDR3 protein gets one entry after TCRdb re-called the PCR reads with MiXCR. The table has 190,000 or so distinct CDR3 sequences, less than 8% seen once; the top ten hold around 2.7%. The sample in question was PBMCs from the stem cell graft donor, obtained from the stem cell graft. All receptors derive from a human donor who donated a stem cell graft to a child with Wiskott-Aldrich syndrome.

This clonotype appeared many times. The chain couples TRBV24-1 to TRBJ2-3, with D uncertain. This CDR3 is built from 13 residues. CDR1 is KGHDR, CDR2 SFDVKD, per germline. Trimming removed 11 bases at V and 2 bases at J, with 13 bases between. The CDR3 sequence is CAIARGDTDTQYF. Here the CDR3 DNA reads TGTGCCATTGCCCGTGGGGACACAGATACGCAGTATTTT.

This clonotype came up many times. The chain combines TRBV6-1 with TRBJ2-7; 7 bases match TRBD1. Germline V lookup: CDR1 MNHNS, CDR2 SASEGT. The CDR3 runs 17 residues. V lost 5 bases, J lost 3 bases, and 16 bases stayed unmatched. The CDR3 loop reads CASSPPGVRGSVYEQYF. The DNA of the CDR3 is TGTGCCAGCAGTCCCCCAGGGGTCAGGGGGAGCGTCTACGAGCAGTACTTC.

This clonotype was observed many times. The chain recombines TRBV6-5 with TRBJ2-5; D is unresolved. V was clipped by 4 bases and J by 4 bases, with 13 bases between them. In germline, CDR1 is MNHEY, CDR2 SVGAGI. The CDR3 extends over 14 amino acids. CDR3 nucleotides: TGTGCCAGCAGTTTGTTGCGGACGCCAGAGACCCAGTACTTC. Protein sequence: CASSLLRTPETQYF.

At least ten counts were recorded for this clonotype. The rearrangement uses TRBV5-1 and TRBJ2-7; no definite D call. The CDR3 consists of 12 residues. CDR1 is SGHRS, CDR2 YFSETQ, per germline. V was trimmed by 4 bases and J by 4 bases, leaving 9 bases between them. CDR3 nucleotides: TGCGCCAGCAGCCCGGACGGGTACGAGCAGTACTTC. This translates into CASSPDGYEQYF.

This clonotype was recorded at least ten times. This rearrangement joins TRBV5-1 to TRBJ2-1, with D tentatively TRBD1 (6 bases). This CDR3 is 13 amino acids long. V shed 2 bases and J shed 8 bases, with 11 bases lying between them. The germline V gene has CDR1 SGHRS and CDR2 YFSETQ. CDR3 coding DNA: TGCGCCAGCAGCTTACAGGGATGGGATGAGCAGTTCTTC. Residues: CASSLQGWDEQFF. The entire variable domain, with the rest obtained from reference TRBV5-1 and TRBJ2-1, is as follows: KAGVTQTPRYLIKTRGQQVTLSCSPISGHRSVSWYQQTPGQGLQFLFEYFSETQRNKGNFPGRFSGRQFSNSRSEMNVSTLELGDSALYLCASSLQGWDEQFFGPGTRLTVL.

J is TRBJ2-7 and V is TRBV7-2, with D possibly being TRBD2 (6 bases). V lost 5 bases and J 4 bases, leaving 12 bases between the germline ends. Germline-derived CDR1 and CDR2 are SGHTA and FQGNSA. The CDR3 is 13 residues long. For the CDR3, the DNA is TGTGCCAGCAGCCGCCGGCGGGATTACGAGCAGTACTTC. Protein: CASSRRRDYEQYF.

There are many counts of this clonotype. This rearrangement joins TRBV5-5 to TRBJ2-1, with D perhaps TRBD2 (5 bases). V was trimmed by 0 bases and J by 0 bases, leaving 16 bases between them. Germline values: CDR1 SGHKS, CDR2 YYEKEE (reference sequence). This CDR3 region has 18 residues. The CDR3 protein is CASSLVRGAEFSYNEQFF. CDR3 nucleotides: TGTGCCAGCAGCTTGGTTCGGGGAGCCGAGTTCTCCTACAATGAGCAGTTCTTC.

This clonotype came up many times. This chain links TRBV5-1 with TRBJ2-1; tentatively, D is TRBD1 (5 bases). The V gene lost 0 bases and the J gene lost 2 bases, with 6 bases spanning the gap. The CDR3 runs 14 residues. Germline values: CDR1 SGHRS, CDR2 YFSETQ. CDR3 sequence: CASSLEGTYNEQFF. CDR3 nucleotides: TGCGCCAGCAGCTTGGAGGGGACCTACAATGAGCAGTTCTTC.

This clonotype was seen more than once but under ten times. The V call is TRBV18, the J call TRBJ1-6; D gene unclear. V lost 5 bases to trimming and J lost 7 bases, with 9 bases between them. Germline CDR1 KGHSH, CDR2 LQKENI. This CDR3 contains 13 residues. The CDR3, as DNA: TGTGCCAGCTCAGTGACCGAGAATTCACCCCTCCACTTT. Translating gives CASSVTENSPLHF.

At least ten counts were recorded for this clonotype. The rearrangement uses TRBV4-1 and TRBJ2-5; 14 nucleotides align to TRBD2. The V gene end was trimmed by 0 bases and the J gene end by 5 bases; junction bases not matched to a gene: 17. The germline gives CDR1 MGHRA, CDR2 YSYEKL. The CDR3 runs to 21 residues. CDR3 sequence (DNA): TGCGCCAGCAGCCAAGATCCCAACCCCGGGACTAGCGGGGGAATCCAGGAGACCCAGTACTTC. This encodes CASSQDPNPGTSGGIQETQYF.

The CDR3 region has the DNA TGTGCCACCAGCGAAAAGGGGAGAGGAGCGGGAGTACAGACCGGGGAGCTGTTTTTT. It translates to CATSEKGRGAGVQTGELFF. V gene TRBV15 combines with J gene TRBJ2-2; 8 nucleotides align to TRBD2. Per the germline V gene, CDR1 is LNHNV and CDR2 is YYDKDF (reference sequence). This CDR3 has 19 amino acids. The junction had 19 bases not matched to a gene; V was cut back by 5 bases and J by 5 bases.

This clonotype was seen repeatedly, ten times or more. The gene calls are TRBV11-2 and TRBJ2-3; 9 bases align to TRBD1. The germline gives CDR1 SGHAT, CDR2 FQNNGV. V lost 3 bases, J lost 2 bases, and 3 bases stayed unmatched. The CDR3 is 15 amino acids. The CDR3 spells CASSLGQGLTDTQYF. In DNA form, the CDR3 reads TGTGCCAGCAGCTTGGGACAGGGCCTCACAGATACGCAGTATTTT.

This clonotype occurred many times. J is TRBJ1-2 and V is TRBV20-1, with D uncertain. Trimming took off 6 bases at V and 3 bases at J, with 17 bases between the two ends. In germline, CDR1 is DFQATT, CDR2 SNEGSKA (reference sequence). This CDR3 contains 14 residues. CDR3 nucleotide sequence: TGCAGTGCCCAACCCCGCGGTCTACACTATGGCTACACCTTC. Translated, it gives CSAQPRGLHYGYTF.

The chain has TRBV6-2 or TRBV6-3 and TRBJ2-2; TRBD1 matches 8 bases. V was pared by 6 bases and J by 6 bases, with 3 bases of the junction left unmatched. The CDR3 totals 13 residues. Germline V gene sequence: CDR1 MNHEY, CDR2 SVGEGT. The CDR3 reads CASRGQGPGELFF. DNA for the CDR3: TGTGCCAGCAGAGGACAGGGTCCCGGGGAGCTGTTTTTT.